The 20 T cell receptor beta chains below all came from one sample that was sequenced in a study of cytomegalovirus exposure and HLA in healthy donors (TCRdb year 2017). The library was made by the immunoSEQ multiplex PCR assay. A mixture of 60 forward primers for TCR Vbeta segments and 13 reverse primers for TCR Jbeta segments was used in the multiplex PCR. Entries here come from immuneACCESS through TCRdb and include only in-frame sequences with V and J called. Some clones fail to appear in such tables; in the studies checked, an unresolved V gene covers under half of the shortfall, and the cause of the remainder is unknown. The sample table shows around 130,000 clones, and around 80% are seen once. The ten largest clones represent less than 3% of the sample. Material for sequencing was PBMCs. Every receptor here comes from a man aged 45-60 years in good health and CMV-seronegative.

V gene TRBV5-8 combines with J gene TRBJ2-7, with 9 positions matching TRBD1. The length of the CDR3 is 17 residues. CDR1 and CDR2 (germline): SGHTS, YDEGEE. J lost 4 bases, V lost 1 base, and 12 bases had no gene match. The CDR3 loop is CASSLWADGTGKYEQYF. In DNA form, the CDR3 reads TGTGCCAGCAGCTTGTGGGCAGATGGGACAGGGAAATACGAGCAGTACTTC.

This chain links TRBV5-6 with TRBJ1-1, with 7 bases identical to TRBD1. V trimming: 4 bases; J trimming: 5 bases; junction bases outside the gene matches: 8. Germline values: CDR1 SGHDT, CDR2 YYEEEE. This CDR3 has 14 amino acids. The CDR3 sequence: CASSETGRSTEAFF. The CDR3 DNA is TGTGCCAGCAGCGAGACAGGGAGGTCGACTGAAGCTTTCTTT.

The gene calls are TRBV10-3 and TRBJ2-7; a weak D match, TRBD1 (6 bases). CDR1 and CDR2 from the germline V gene are ENHRY and SYGVKD. The CDR3 spans 12 residues. The V gene lost 5 bases and the J gene lost 6 bases, with 11 bases spanning the gap. The CDR3, as DNA: TGTGCCATCAGTAGGGACACGGGCGAGCAGTACTTC. Translating it yields CAISRDTGEQYF.

The V call is TRBV6-8, the J call TRBJ2-5, with 9 bases identical to TRBD1. There are 14 residues in the CDR3. The V segment lost 6 bases and the J segment 5 bases; nucleotides outside the gene matches: 7. Germline lookup yields CDR1 MNHGY and CDR2 SAAAGT. CDR3 in amino acids: CASRHRGRKETQYF. DNA of the CDR3: TGTGCCAGCAGGCACAGGGGGCGGAAGGAGACCCAGTACTTC.

The chain combines TRBV7-9 with TRBJ1-2, with D unclear. In germline, CDR1 is SEHNR, CDR2 FQNEAQ (reference sequence). Trimming removed 2 bases at V and 5 bases at J, with 6 bases between. There are 12 residues in the CDR3. The CDR3 loop is CASSLQVYGYTF. For the CDR3, the DNA is TGTGCCAGCAGCTTACAGGTTTATGGCTACACCTTC.

V usage is TRBV29-1 and J usage is TRBJ2-2; 9 nucleotides align to TRBD1. With 5 bases clipped from V and 1 base from J, the junction kept 8 bases outside the gene matches. The CDR3 consists of 16 residues. Looked up from germline, CDR1 is SQVTM and CDR2 is ANQGSEA. The DNA for the CDR3 is TGCAGCGTTTACGCCGGGACAGGGATGAACACCGGGGAGCTGTTTTTT. It encodes CSVYAGTGMNTGELFF.

The V and J genes are TRBV30 and TRBJ1-4; D perhaps matches TRBD1 (5 bases). CDR1 and CDR2 from the germline V gene are GTSNPN and SVGIG (reference sequence). Trimming cost V 5 bases and J 7 bases, with 17 bases left between them. The CDR3 sequence is 14 residues long. As DNA, the CDR3 is TGTGCCTGGGAGATGGGCCGGGGGAGTGAAAAACTGTTTTTT. The encoded protein is CAWEMGRGSEKLFF.

This chain connects TRBV13 to TRBJ2-1; tentatively, D is TRBD1 (5 bases). Germline CDR1 and CDR2: PRHDT and FYEKMQ (reference sequence). V dropped 5 bases and J dropped 6 bases, with 20 bases sitting between them. The CDR3 is 16 amino acids. The CDR3 sequence: CASSKHVTSRGNEQFF. DNA of the CDR3: TGTGCCAGCAGCAAACACGTAACCTCAAGGGGCAATGAGCAGTTCTTC. Drawing the rest from reference TRBV13 and TRBJ2-1, the complete variable domain is AAGVIQSPRHLIKEKRETATLKCYPIPRHDTVYWYQQGPGQDPQFLISFYEKMQSDKGSIPDRFSAQQFSDYHSELNMSSLELGDSALYFCASSKHVTSRGNEQFFGPGTRLTVL.

This clone was recorded once. V is TRBV29-1 and J is TRBJ2-7; perhaps TRBD2 as D (6 bases). Trimming removed 4 bases from V and 0 bases from J, with 7 bases in between. The CDR3 runs to 12 residues. CDR1 is SQVTM and CDR2 is ANQGSEA in the germline V gene. The CDR3 loop reads CSVVGGSYEQYF. DNA for the CDR3: TGCAGCGTTGTGGGGGGCTCCTACGAGCAGTACTTC.

This clone was counted only a few times. This chain joins TRBV7-9 and TRBJ1-2; 8 bases fit TRBD1. The CDR3 runs to 15 residues. Per germline, CDR1 SEHNR and CDR2 FQNEAQ (reference sequence). The V and J ends lost 5 bases and 1 base, in that order; junction bases with no gene match: 6. The CDR3 spells CASSLGQALNYGYTF. CDR3 sequence (DNA): TGTGCCAGCAGCCTGGGACAGGCCCTTAACTATGGCTACACCTTC.

The chain joins TRBV19 to TRBJ2-7; TRBD1 is a possible D gene (6 bases). Germline lookup yields CDR1 LNHDA and CDR2 SQIVND (reference sequence). V was shortened by 9 bases and J by 3 bases, with 12 bases between the two germline ends. The CDR3 has 12 amino acids. This chain's CDR3 is CASTGIGYEQYF. The DNA of the CDR3 is TGTGCCAGCACAGGGATTGGCTACGAGCAGTACTTC.

The CDR3 spells CASSPPGGIHEQYF. For the CDR3, the DNA is TGTGCCAGCTCACCACCGGGGGGGATCCACGAGCAGTACTTC. The chain carries TRBV18 and TRBJ2-7; 7 bases agree with TRBD2. Germline V gene lookup returns CDR1 KGHSH and CDR2 LQKENI. This CDR3 is 14 amino acids long. V shed 0 bases, J shed 5 bases, and the junction held 4 bases outside the gene matches.

The CDR3 loop is CASSLDATGGTEAFF. The CDR3 coding sequence is TGCGCCAGCAGCTTGGACGCAACGGGTGGCACTGAAGCTTTCTTT. This sequence joins TRBV5-1 and TRBJ1-1; D gene uncertain. This CDR3 is 15 amino acids long. V was shortened by 0 bases and J by 4 bases, with 13 bases between the two germline ends. Per the germline V gene, CDR1 is SGHRS and CDR2 is YFSETQ.

The rearrangement links TRBV30 to TRBJ1-6; D unresolved. V was cut by 1 base and J by 10 bases, with 17 bases left in between. The CDR3 is 15 amino acids. Germline assignment: CDR1 GTSNPN and CDR2 SVGIG (reference sequence). CDR3 in amino acids: CAWSGMVRRRSPLHF. The CDR3 nucleotides are TGTGCCTGGAGTGGAATGGTCCGGAGGAGGTCACCCCTCCACTTT.

V gene TRBV4-1 combines with J gene TRBJ2-7, with 9 bases that match TRBD2. CDR1 is MGHRA, CDR2 YSYEKL, per germline. The junction had 7 bases not matched to a gene; V was cut back by 4 bases and J by 0 bases. The CDR3 loop spans 16 amino acids. This chain's CDR3 is CASSLARGGGSYEQYF. Here the CDR3 DNA reads TGCGCCAGCAGCCTAGCGCGGGGGGGCGGCTCCTACGAGCAGTACTTC.

The table lists this clone with a count of one. The chain links TRBV6-4 to TRBJ1-1; no firm D call. The ends were cut back, 4 bases at V and 1 base at J, with 7 bases in the middle. The CDR3 totals 13 residues. Germline assignment: CDR1 MRHNA and CDR2 SNTAGT. The CDR3 DNA sequence: TGTGCCAGCAGTGTTTCAGGGAACACTGAAGCTTTCTTT. Protein sequence: CASSVSGNTEAFF.

Only one count was recorded for this clone. The gene calls are TRBV9 and TRBJ2-2; D call uncertain. The V end lost 0 bases, the J end lost 1 base, and 4 bases lay between the germline ends. The germline V gene encodes CDR1 SGDLS and CDR2 YYNGEE. The CDR3 contains 14 residues. The CDR3 loop reads CASSVGQNTGELFF. The CDR3 DNA is TGTGCCAGCAGCGTAGGACAGAACACCGGGGAGCTGTTTTTT.

The V and J genes are TRBV15 and TRBJ2-7, with TRBD2 matching 7 bases. Unmatched junction bases numbered 2, after V lost 1 base and J lost 2 bases. The CDR3 consists of 14 residues. Germline CDR1 LNHNV, CDR2 YYDKDF (reference sequence). CDR3 sequence reads: CATSRAAGAYEQYF. The CDR3 coding sequence is TGTGCCACCAGCAGAGCGGCGGGGGCCTACGAGCAGTACTTC. The full variable domain, its missing parts supplied by reference TRBV15 and TRBJ2-7, is DAMVIQNPRYQVTQFGKPVTLSCSQTLNHNVMYWYQQKSSQAPKLLFHYYDKDFNNEADTPDNFQSRRPNTSFCFLDIRSPGLGDTAMYLCATSRAAGAYEQYFGPGTRLTVT.

This clone was seen a single time. This rearrangement joins TRBV15 to TRBJ2-7; D is perhaps TRBD1 (6 bases). The V gene's germline CDR1 is LNHNV and CDR2 YYDKDF (reference sequence). V was trimmed by 8 bases and J by 7 bases, leaving 27 bases between them. This CDR3 is built from 16 residues. CDR3 nucleotide sequence: TGTGCCACCCCGTTCGCTCCGCAGGACAGTGCAGAAGAGCAGTACTTC. It specifies CATPFAPQDSAEEQYF.

This chain links TRBV10-2 with TRBJ1-3; no clear D gene. Germline V gene data show CDR1 as WSHSY and CDR2 as SAAADI. The length of the CDR3 is 11 residues. V lost 10 bases to trimming and J lost 2 bases, with 6 bases between them. Here the CDR3 DNA reads TGCGCCACCTCCCCTGGAAACACCATATATTTT. This codes for CATSPGNTIYF.